The T cell receptor (beta chain) under discussion was sequenced for a study of blood T cell repertoires in COVID-19. This CDR3 is 14 amino acids long. V gave up 5 bases and J gave up 5 bases; unmatched junction bases: 4. CDR1 and CDR2 (germline): MNHEY, SVGAGI. As handled by the study authors: The assay estimated nucleated cells by amplifying reference gene primers. Produced via immunoSEQ multiplex PCR; TCRdb's table is partial and in-frame only. V and J calls and clone size are copied from that table; D and trimming were computed from the DNA. The sample has a few hundred thousand clones; around 83% are singletons.

Sequences were obtained from peripheral blood. This chain connects TRBV6-5 to TRBJ1-4, with 8 bases that match TRBD1. The TCR originated in a man younger than 45 who had recovered from COVID-19. The CDR3: CASSTGGENEKLFF. The CDR3 coding sequence is TGTGCCAGCAGTACAGGGGGGGAGAATGAAAAACTGTTTTTT.